This T cell receptor (beta chain) was sequenced during a study of blood T cell repertoires in COVID-19. Study in general: Sources were T cells, B-cell-depleted T cells, or PBMCs; the material itself was cDNA or gDNA.

Membership in each cohort depended on participant-reported clinical history. Each recovered donor of Cohort 3 presented with two negative PCRs, clearance, or symptom resolution. The germline gives CDR1 LNHDA, CDR2 SQIVND (reference sequence). The length of the CDR3 is 15 residues. With V trimmed by 5 bases and J by 2 bases, 6 bases remained unmatched. The repertoire was sequenced with immunoSEQ multiplex PCR; TCRdb's copy has only in-frame clones and lacks some. This table has about 120,000 clones, 84% appearing once. The clonotype originates from a woman under 40 who had recovered from COVID-19. The chain is built from TRBV19 and TRBJ2-1; the match to TRBD2 covers 7 bases. The sequenced sample was PBMCs or T cells enriched from blood (not recorded which). CDR3 sequence: CASSSPGGPYNEQFF. The CDR3 DNA reads as TGTGCCAGTAGTTCCCCGGGAGGCCCCTACAATGAGCAGTTCTTC.